The 20 T cell receptor beta chains given below trace back to one sample, sequenced in a study of cytomegalovirus exposure and HLA in healthy donors. PCR primers comprised 60 Vbeta and 13 Jbeta primers. TCRdb keeps only in-frame clones here, not all; method: immunoSEQ multiplex PCR. The profile shows about 150,000 clones, 60% to 80% of them singletons. Sequencing was carried out using PBMCs. Receptor source: a man aged 25 to 45 in good health and CMV-seropositive.

The V call is TRBV5-1, the J call TRBJ1-1; the match to TRBD1 covers 9 bases. The V gene end was trimmed by 7 bases and the J gene end by 1 base; junction bases not matched to a gene: 5. CDR3 length: 14 amino acids. Germline V gene lookup returns CDR1 SGHRS and CDR2 YFSETQ. CDR3 sequence: CASRTGVTNTEAFF. CDR3 sequence (DNA): TGCGCCAGCCGGACAGGGGTGACGAACACTGAAGCTTTCTTT.

The chain combines TRBV29-1 with TRBJ2-2, with D possibly being TRBD2 (6 bases). The germline V gene has CDR1 SQVTM and CDR2 ANQGSEA. The germline V and J ends were trimmed by 5 bases and 7 bases, with 14 bases remaining between them. This CDR3 has 13 amino acids. The CDR3 loop reads CSVREPVIGELFF. As DNA, the CDR3 is TGCAGCGTTCGGGAGCCGGTCATCGGGGAGCTGTTTTTT.

This clone was seen just once. The chain is built from TRBV6-6 and TRBJ2-4; no definite D call. Deletions cut 3 bases from V and 15 bases from J, with 18 bases between. The germline gives CDR1 MNHNY, CDR2 SVGAGI (reference sequence). This CDR3 contains 13 residues. The CDR3 spells CASSYDSGFSGYF. CDR3 nucleotide sequence: TGTGCCAGCAGTTATGACTCCGGGTTTTCGGGGTACTTC.

V is TRBV5-6 and J is TRBJ1-2; 7 bases map to TRBD1. The CDR3 is 14 amino acids. CDR1 SGHDT and CDR2 YYEEEE come from the germline V gene. Losses at the gene ends were 1 base for V and 7 bases for J; bases not matched to a gene: 7. The CDR3 loop reads CASSLPGGTSGYTF. The CDR3 coding sequence is TGTGCCAGCAGCTTGCCAGGGGGTACCAGTGGCTACACCTTC.

The V and J genes are TRBV9 and TRBJ2-7; 9 bases are shared with TRBD2. J was trimmed by 2 bases and V by 1 base; bases with no gene match: 7. The CDR3 has 16 amino acids. Germline V CDR1 and CDR2: SGDLS, YYNGEE. CDR3 residues: CASSVTSGRPPYEQYF. DNA for the CDR3: TGTGCCAGCAGCGTAACGAGCGGGAGGCCCCCCTACGAGCAGTACTTC.

J is TRBJ2-7 and V is TRBV10-3; D is unclear. The V and J ends lost 0 bases and 3 bases respectively, with 9 bases between them. The CDR3 has 14 residues. The germline V gene has CDR1 ENHRY and CDR2 SYGVKD. The CDR3 sequence: CAISESQLGYEQYF. CDR3 nucleotide sequence: TGTGCCATCAGTGAGTCCCAGCTAGGCTACGAGCAGTACTTC.

V usage is TRBV7-9 and J usage is TRBJ1-1; D is possibly TRBD1 (6 bases). Germline V gives CDR1 SEHNR, CDR2 FQNEAQ (reference sequence). Trimming cost V 4 bases and J 8 bases, with 14 bases left between them. There are 13 residues in the CDR3. CDR3 nucleotide sequence: TGTGCCAGCAGCTCAACTTCCGGGACAGAAGCTTTCTTT. It encodes CASSSTSGTEAFF. Combining the CDR3 with reference TRBV7-9 and TRBJ1-1 gives the whole variable domain DTGVSQNPRHKITKRGQNVTFRCDPISEHNRLYWYRQTLGQGPEFLTYFQNEAQLEKSRLLSDRFSAERPKGSFSTLEIQRTEQGDSAMYLCASSSTSGTEAFFGQGTRLTVV.

This clone was seen more than once but under ten times. V usage is TRBV7-2 and J usage is TRBJ2-3; tentatively, D is TRBD1 (6 bases). The length of the CDR3 is 14 residues. The germline V and J ends were trimmed by 3 bases and 2 bases, with 9 bases remaining between them. Germline values: CDR1 SGHTA, CDR2 FQGNSA. This CDR3 reads CASSFNRVTDTQYF. The CDR3 region has the DNA TGTGCCAGCAGCTTCAACAGGGTCACAGATACGCAGTATTTT. Using reference TRBV7-2 and TRBJ2-3 for the parts outside the CDR3, the full variable domain is GAGVSQSPSNKVTEKGKDVELRCDPISGHTALYWYRQSLGQGLEFLIYFQGNSAPDKSGLPSDRFSAERTGGSVSTLTIQRTQQEDSAVYLCASSFNRVTDTQYFGPGTRLTVL.

This rearrangement joins TRBV5-1 to TRBJ1-5; 7 bases line up with TRBD1. This CDR3 has 15 residues. V trimming: 0 bases; J trimming: 6 bases; junction bases outside the gene matches: 6. Germline CDR1 is SGHRS and CDR2 is YFSETQ. The CDR3 DNA reads as TGCGCCAGCAGCTTGGACCAGGGGGACGGTCAGCCCCAGCATTTT. Protein sequence: CASSLDQGDGQPQHF. Looking up the rest from reference TRBV5-1 and TRBJ1-5 gives the full variable domain: KAGVTQTPRYLIKTRGQQVTLSCSPISGHRSVSWYQQTPGQGLQFLFEYFSETQRNKGNFPGRFSGRQFSNSRSEMNVSTLELGDSALYLCASSLDQGDGQPQHFGDGTRLSIL.

This clone was observed once. The V gene is TRBV19, the J gene TRBJ2-3; D unresolved. The germline V and J ends were trimmed by 9 bases and 4 bases, with 17 bases remaining between them. CDR1 LNHDA and CDR2 SQIVND come from the germline V gene (reference sequence). The CDR3 is 14 amino acids. The DNA for the CDR3 is TGTGCCAGCCAACCGGGTCCCCTCCCAGATACGCAGTATTTT. Translation: CASQPGPLPDTQYF.

This clone came up once. V and J are TRBV6-5 and TRBJ1-3, with TRBD1 as a possible D gene (5 bases). CDR3 length: 13 amino acids. The germline CDR1 and CDR2 sequences are MNHEY and SVGAGI. V was pared by 7 bases and J by 4 bases, with 11 bases between. In DNA form, the CDR3 reads TGTGCCAGCAAACAGGTCTTGGGAAACACCATATATTTT. It codes for CASKQVLGNTIYF.

The chain employs TRBV6-5 and TRBJ1-6, with a possible D match to TRBD1 (5 bases). The CDR3 runs 14 residues. CDR1 MNHEY and CDR2 SVGAGI come from the germline V gene. Trimming cost V 5 bases and J 7 bases, with 12 bases left between them. CDR3 sequence: CASSTRTRNSPLHF. The CDR3 DNA is TGTGCCAGCAGTACCCGGACACGGAATTCACCCCTCCACTTT.

The chain recombines TRBV27 with TRBJ2-7; 9 nucleotides align to TRBD1. This CDR3 comprises 13 residues. Trimming removed 7 bases from V and 3 bases from J; junction bases left unmatched: 4. CDR1 and CDR2 (germline): MNHEY, SMNVEV (reference sequence). CDR3 in amino acids: CASKPDRGYEQYF. CDR3 DNA sequence: TGTGCCAGCAAACCGGACAGGGGCTACGAGCAGTACTTC.

The CDR3 DNA sequence: TGTGCCAGCAGTTCGGCAGACACCTCCTACGAGCAGTACTTC. This translates into CASSSADTSYEQYF. The chain has TRBV28 and TRBJ2-7; D unresolved. Germline lookup yields CDR1 MDHEN and CDR2 SYDVKM. The CDR3 is 14 amino acids. Trimming took off 4 bases at V and 0 bases at J, with 10 bases between the two ends.

The V call is TRBV9, the J call TRBJ2-7, with D maybe TRBD2 (6 bases). This CDR3 has 16 residues. The germline V gene has CDR1 SGDLS and CDR2 YYNGEE. Trimming pared 0 bases from V and 2 bases from J, leaving 15 bases between. CDR3 DNA sequence: TGTGCCAGCAGCGTAGAATGGGTAGCGGCCCCCTACGAGCAGTACTTC. It encodes CASSVEWVAAPYEQYF. Full variable domain (remainder filled in from reference TRBV9 and TRBJ2-7): DSGVTQTPKHLITATGQRVTLRCSPRSGDLSVYWYQQSLDQGLQFLIQYYNGEERAKGNILERFSAQQFPDLHSELNLSSLELGDSALYFCASSVEWVAAPYEQYFGPGTRLTVT.

This chain joins TRBV9 and TRBJ1-2; maybe TRBD1 (5 bases). This CDR3 region has 16 residues. Germline V gene data show CDR1 as SGDLS and CDR2 as YYNGEE. Trimming pared 4 bases from V and 3 bases from J, leaving 19 bases between. CDR3 loop: CASSKAGGGFDYGYTF. DNA for the CDR3: TGTGCCAGCAGCAAGGCTGGGGGGGGTTTCGACTATGGCTACACCTTC.

The V call is TRBV7-3, the J call TRBJ1-1; D not certain. Germline CDR1 is SGHTA and CDR2 is FQGTGA. The CDR3 runs to 13 residues. The V end was cut by 2 bases, the J end by 3 bases, with 7 bases between. The CDR3 DNA is TGTGCCAGCAGCTTATTGGGCTACACTGAAGCTTTCTTT. This gives the protein CASSLLGYTEAFF.

V usage is TRBV7-9 and J usage is TRBJ2-7; 12 bases agree with TRBD2. This CDR3 is built from 15 residues. Germline-derived CDR1 and CDR2 are SEHNR and FQNEAQ (reference sequence). V was pared by 4 bases and J by 6 bases, with 7 bases of the junction left unmatched. The CDR3 DNA reads TGTGCCAGCAGCTCCCTAGCGGGAGGGCATCGCGAGCAGTACTTC. Translating it yields CASSSLAGGHREQYF.

The CDR3 nucleotides read TGTGCCAGCAGCGTAACAGGGGGCGCTTATGGCTACACCTTC. Translating it yields CASSVTGGAYGYTF. The chain uses TRBV11-2 and TRBJ1-2; 9 nucleotides match TRBD1. J gave up 5 bases and V 5 bases, and 6 bases lay outside the gene matches. The CDR3 loop spans 14 amino acids. Germline V CDR1 and CDR2: SGHAT, FQNNGV.

The chain has TRBV10-3 and TRBJ2-5; no definite D call. Deletions cut 9 bases from V and 1 base from J, with 9 bases between. Germline V lookup: CDR1 ENHRY, CDR2 SYGVKD. The CDR3 is 12 amino acids. Here the CDR3 DNA reads TGTGCCATAGCCGATTTCCAAGAGACCCAGTACTTC. This gives the protein CAIADFQETQYF.